This T cell receptor beta chain was sequenced in a study of T cells after yellow fever vaccination. Notes on the study in general: Peaking faster, on day 5 versus 15, the secondary response was nonetheless weaker. Re-detected after boosting: most primary clones, 96% of CD4 and about 85% of CD8. Repertoires obtained by FACS sorting could include abundant clonotypes that entered as contaminants from the bulk population.

UMIs and a universal primer site were added when TCR cDNA was made by 5'RACE template switching. From the 5' RACE reads, TCRdb called clonotypes with MiXCR, one entry per CDR3 protein. The data show under 95,000 distinct CDR3 sequences, about 7.3% seen once. In regard to this clonotype: Its cognate antigen is unknown.

The origin of this receptor is a man in his late teens or twenties who received the YFV17D yellow fever vaccine. This specimen consisted of CD8+ T cells sorted from PBMCs, obtained roughly 10 days after the first yellow fever vaccination.

CDR3 residues: CATSKRASSETQYF. The CDR3 coding sequence is TGTGCCACCAGCAAACGGGCCTCAAGTGAGACCCAGTACTTC. This rearrangement joins TRBV15 to TRBJ2-5, with unresolved D. Trimming removed 4 bases from V and 5 bases from J, with 14 bases in between. This CDR3 region has 14 residues. CDR1 and CDR2 (germline): LNHNV, YYDKDF (reference sequence). Supplemented by reference TRBV15 and TRBJ2-5, the full variable domain reads DAMVIQNPRYQVTQFGKPVTLSCSQTLNHNVMYWYQQKSSQAPKLLFHYYDKDFNNEADTPDNFQSRRPNTSFCFLDIRSPGLGDTAMYLCATSKRASSETQYFGPGTRLLVL.